This TCR beta chain was recovered during a study of shared clonotypes between healthy human individuals. Notes on the study in general: A handful of donors shared about 5% of their naive CD4 clonotypes. Rarefaction demonstrated incomplete sorted-subset sequencing despite large depth.

Remarks on this clone: Its antigen is not identified.

With 1 base removed from V and 5 bases from J, the gap between germline ends came to 12 bases. Germline loops: CDR1 LNHNV, CDR2 YYDKDF (reference sequence). This CDR3 comprises 14 residues. Several immunoSEQ plates received, in even portions, the genomic DNA of each subset. Profiling relied on immunoSEQ multiplex PCR, and the TCRdb table lists in-frame clones only, not all of them. The sample includes roughly 720,000 clones, 80% to 95% of them seen just once. This sequence originates from a man younger than 30 in good health. Some clones in this sample may be carry-over from other donors' samples. The sequencing input was memory CD8+ T cells from PBMCs. The subset is: CD45RO+ cells pooled with CCR7-negative TemRA cells. This chain uses TRBV15 with TRBJ2-7, with a weak D call TRBD1 (7 bases). The CDR3 DNA is TGTGCCACCAGCAGAGTTGGAGGGGGCGACGAGCAGTACTTC. It codes for CATSRVGGGDEQYF.